The next 3 T cell receptor beta chains were all read from a single sample in a study of cytotoxic CD8 clonotypes in ibrutinib-treated CLL. TCRdb keeps only in-frame clones here, not all; method: immunoSEQ multiplex PCR. The sample lists under 35,000 clones, around two thirds occurring once. The sequencing used PBMCs, collected after 24 months of ibrutinib treatment. The receptors derive from a human donor with chronic lymphocytic leukemia.

This clone was seen repeatedly, ten times or more. The chain uses TRBV5-4 and TRBJ2-7; D unresolved. CDR1 is SGHNT and CDR2 is YYREEE in the germline V gene (reference sequence). Trimming pared 2 bases from V and 3 bases from J, leaving 6 bases between. This CDR3 contains 12 residues. The CDR3 DNA follows: TGTGCCAGCAGCTTATACGGCTACGAGCAGTACTTC. It yields the protein CASSLYGYEQYF. Full variable domain (outside the CDR3, taken from reference TRBV5-4 and TRBJ2-7): ETGVTQSPTHLIKTRGQQVTLRCSSQSGHNTVSWYQQALGQGPQFIFQYYREEENGRGNFPPRFSGLQFPNYSSELNVNALELDDSALYLCASSLYGYEQYFGPGTRLTVT.

The chain recombines TRBV6-6 with TRBJ1-2; D not certain. The CDR3 covers 12 residues. Trimming removed 8 bases at V and 6 bases at J, with 13 bases between. Germline V gives CDR1 MNHNY, CDR2 SVGAGI (reference sequence). The CDR3, as DNA: TGTGCCAGCGGTGCGGGAGGCCATGGCTACACCTTC. Translated: CASGAGGHGYTF.

The chain couples TRBV28 to TRBJ2-2; TRBD2 matches 7 bases. Trimming removed 6 bases from V and 5 bases from J; junction bases left unmatched: 6. The germline gives CDR1 MDHEN, CDR2 SYDVKM. This CDR3 region has 14 residues. CDR3 in DNA: TGTGCCAGCAGGGGCGGGGGATGGACCGGGGAGCTGTTTTTT. Its translation is CASRGGGWTGELFF.